This record looks at one T cell receptor (beta chain) sequence and its context. Antigen: not known. This sample is part of a study of T cell repertoires in cytomegalovirus infection. The wider study: The authors used CMV epitopes that were HLA-C-restricted (recently identified) and HLA-B-restricted (well studied).

MiXCR, applied by TCRdb to the reads, yields one record per CDR3 protein. The data contain roughly 340,000 distinct CDR3 sequences, about 28% of them singletons. The CDR3 spans 19 residues. Germline values: CDR1 MNHNS, CDR2 SASEGT. V shed 5 bases, J shed 0 bases, and the junction held 14 bases outside the gene matches. Study findings and constraints: What dominated the ex vivo response were HLA-C-restricted CMV-specific TCR beta clonotypes.

V gene TRBV6-1 combines with J gene TRBJ2-1; 9 bases are shared with TRBD2. The sample was cultured PBMCs, taken from culture after CMV antigen stimulation. The sequence came from a human donor in good health (CMV status not recorded). Some clones in this sample may be carry-over from other donors' samples. The CDR3 sequence: CASSKRVGGRDSSYNEQFF. In nucleotides, the CDR3 is TGTGCCAGCAGTAAAAGGGTAGGCGGGAGGGATAGCTCCTACAATGAGCAGTTCTTC.